Below, 5 T cell receptor beta chains from the same sample are listed, as sequenced in a study of T-cell reconstitution after alpha-beta-depleted transplantation in children. The library targeted TCRbeta and was prepared with unique molecular identifiers. TCRdb reprocessed the PCR reads with MiXCR, giving one entry per CDR3 protein. The data hold 450,000 to 600,000 distinct CDR3 sequences, with approximately 30% observed a single time. Sample: PBMCs from the stem cell graft donor, taken from the stem cell graft. The receptors shown here come from a human donor who donated a stem cell graft to a child with aplastic anemia.

This chain links TRBV5-4 with TRBJ2-2; 8 bases are a match to TRBD2. The CDR3 length is 15 residues. With 8 bases clipped from V and 1 base from J, the junction kept 7 bases outside the gene matches. Germline V gene lookup returns CDR1 SGHNT and CDR2 YYREEE (reference sequence). This CDR3 is CARKSGSLNTGELFF. Written as DNA, the CDR3 is TGTGCCAGGAAAAGCGGGAGCCTGAACACCGGGGAGCTGTTTTTT.

This clonotype was picked up a small number of times. The chain carries TRBV20-1 and TRBJ1-3; perhaps TRBD1 as D (5 bases). This CDR3 has 14 amino acids. Germline CDR1 and CDR2: DFQATT and SNEGSKA (reference sequence). The V and J ends lost 3 bases and 4 bases respectively, with 13 bases between them. The CDR3 protein is CSASRQSGGNTIYF. CDR3 sequence (DNA): TGCAGTGCTAGTAGACAGTCGGGAGGAAACACCATATATTTT.

This clonotype appeared a few times. The V gene is TRBV4-1, the J gene TRBJ2-3; TRBD2 matches 9 bases. CDR1 is MGHRA, CDR2 YSYEKL, per germline. With 3 bases clipped from V and 6 bases from J, the junction kept 10 bases outside the gene matches. The CDR3 loop spans 16 amino acids. The CDR3 DNA reads TGCGCCAGCAGCCATGCTAGCGGGAATTCCATGGATACGCAGTATTTT. This codes for CASSHASGNSMDTQYF.

The rearrangement links TRBV12-3 or TRBV12-4 to TRBJ2-1, with 13 bases aligning to TRBD2. The CDR3 spans 14 residues. V lost 5 bases, J lost 14 bases, and 9 bases stayed unmatched. The CDR3 region has the DNA TGTGCCAGCAGTCACGGACTAGCGGGAGTTTCTGAGTTCTTC. Protein sequence: CASSHGLAGVSEFF.

This clonotype was observed a few times. The chain employs TRBV6-1 and TRBJ2-1; the D gene is possibly TRBD2 (6 bases). The CDR3 has 16 residues. V was shortened by 5 bases and J by 8 bases, with 22 bases between the two germline ends. Per germline, CDR1 MNHNS and CDR2 SASEGT. This chain's CDR3 is CASSPSLGRGVYEQFF. CDR3 in DNA: TGTGCCAGCAGTCCCTCCCTCGGGCGGGGTGTCTATGAGCAGTTCTTC.